This T cell receptor beta chain was retrieved from a study of T cells in Graves' hyperthyroidism and ophthalmopathy. Study as a whole: Peripheral blood was secured at the point of initial diagnosis, before any treatment.

Clinical symptoms, serum thyroxine, TRAb, thyroid ultrasound and orbital computed tomography established diagnosis. This clonotype appeared many times. The antigen remains undetermined. The CDR3 totals 18 residues. Germline CDR1 MGHDK, CDR2 SYGVNS. V lost 1 base and J lost 4; bases outside the gene matches: 15. Amplification targeted TCR beta CDR3 regions from RNA transcripts. The HTBI primer set was used in a first-round RT-PCR of the TCR CDR3. One entry per CDR3 protein, called by TCRdb with MiXCR from the multiplex PCR reads. The sample records over 700,000 distinct CDR3 sequences, about a third being singletons. General study points: Blood also contained most expanded thyroid clonotypes above 0.001. Researchers report that a 13 V-J model separated ophthalmopathy from stable hyperthyroidism.

This TCR was recovered from a woman between 35 and 50 years old with Graves' hyperthyroidism. The chain links TRBV25-1 to TRBJ2-7, with 8 bases aligning to TRBD1. Sequencing used blood. CDR3 in amino acids: CASSEFPGQDTERYEQYF. The CDR3, as DNA: TGTGCCAGCAGTGAATTCCCGGGACAGGACACAGAAAGATACGAGCAGTACTTC.